The clone carrying this T cell receptor beta chain was picked up many times. Its target is not known. This entry is derived from a study of T-cell reconstitution after alpha-beta-depleted transplantation in children. The study's findings and limits: Some patients' high day-60 TCRbeta diversity was traced to surviving recipient T cells and thymic progenitors. Several hundred expanded graft clones reportedly were the source of alpha-beta T cells about two months after transplant. Fresh T-cell production supplied most of the T-cell counts and diversity seen one year after transplant.

Molecular barcoding with unique molecular identifiers was used for the TCRbeta library. TCRdb re-called the PCR reads through MiXCR, storing one row per CDR3 protein. The sample has 300,000 to 400,000 distinct CDR3 sequences, under 20% seen once. CDR3 length: 16 residues. Germline trimming cut 4 bases from V and 2 bases from J; bases unmatched to any gene: 4. The source material was PBMCs, mostly from graft donor cells, sampled 360 days after TCRalphabeta/CD19-depleted stem cell transplant. The V gene is TRBV12-3 or TRBV12-4, the J gene TRBJ2-1; 11 bases fit TRBD2. The TCR sequence derives from a male patient aged 2-15 years who had a stem cell transplant for acute lymphoblastic leukemia, so the T cells may come from the graft donor. CDR3 DNA sequence: TGTGCCAGCAGTTCTAGACTAGCGGGAACCTACAATGAGCAGTTCTTC. Translating gives CASSSRLAGTYNEQFF.